One TCR beta chain is described in this entry. No antigen is known for it. Healthy bone marrow donors formed the donor group. The CDR3 extends over 11 amino acids. V dropped 9 bases and J dropped 5 bases, with 10 bases sitting between them. Germline-derived CDR1 and CDR2 are SNHLY and FYNNEI. PCR was performed using 60 Vbeta and 13 Jbeta primers. Method: immunoSEQ multiplex PCR; TCRdb's copy keeps in-frame clones and lacks some. The sample has 140,000 to 150,000 clones, around 10% seen once. This entry is derived from a study of cytomegalovirus exposure and HLA in healthy donors. Study in general: Across some 400 genotyped donors, approximately 81% landed in the Caucasian-associated ancestry cluster.

Findings and limits, study-wide: Per a prior analysis, the majority of TCR beta V segments were productive roughly 87% or roughly 30% of the time. Overall, around 160 TCR beta chains were annotated as cytomegalovirus-associated.

The TCR comes from a middle-aged man in good health and CMV-seronegative. The chain carries TRBV2 and TRBJ1-1; D may be TRBD1 (6 bases). The sequencing sample was made of PBMCs. The DNA for the CDR3 is TGTGCCAGAAGGGGGTGGACTGAAGCTTTCTTT. This sequence encodes CARRGWTEAFF. Looking up the rest from reference TRBV2 and TRBJ1-1 gives the full variable domain: EPEVTQTPSHQVTQMGQEVILRCVPISNHLYFYWYRQILGQKVEFLVSFYNNEISEKSEIFDDQFSVERPDGSNFTLKIRSTKLEDSAMYFCARRGWTEAFFGQGTRLTVV.